Listed here are 19 T cell receptor beta chains from one sample, sequenced in a study of cytomegalovirus exposure and HLA in healthy donors. It was with 60 Vbeta and 13 Jbeta primers that the PCR ran. Repertoires were generated with immunoSEQ multiplex PCR, while TCRdb's copy carries only in-frame clones and drops some. The table lists 150,000 or so clones, approximately 70% of them singletons. What was sequenced was PBMCs. Receptors were obtained from a woman aged 55-69 years in good health and CMV-seropositive.

The V gene is TRBV5-1, the J gene TRBJ2-2, with TRBD2 identical over 8 bases. V shed 4 bases, J shed 6 bases, and the junction held 5 bases outside the gene matches. Germline-derived CDR1 and CDR2 are SGHRS and YFSETQ. This CDR3 region has 14 residues. The CDR3 spells CASSPGLAAGELFF. In DNA form, the CDR3 reads TGCGCCAGCAGCCCCGGACTAGCCGCCGGGGAGCTGTTTTTT.

The CDR3 protein is CASSGQEPMNTEAFF. CDR3 nucleotide sequence: TGTGCCAGCAGTGGACAGGAGCCAATGAACACTGAAGCTTTCTTT. The chain recombines TRBV6-1 with TRBJ1-1; tentative D call: TRBD1 (6 bases). CDR1 MNHNS and CDR2 SASEGT come from the germline V gene. This CDR3 has 15 residues. The V gene lost 4 bases and the J gene lost 0 bases, with 12 bases spanning the gap.

This clone was observed once. The chain joins TRBV6-1 to TRBJ2-3; 9 positions match TRBD1. CDR1 MNHNS and CDR2 SASEGT come from the germline V gene. This CDR3 is 15 amino acids long. The trim removed 5 bases at V and 4 bases at J, leaving 7 bases unmatched. As DNA, the CDR3 is TGTGCCAGCAGTTCTGGGACAGGGATATCAGATACGCAGTATTTT. Protein sequence: CASSSGTGISDTQYF.

The chain joins TRBV6-6 to TRBJ2-1; TRBD2 might be the D (6 bases). CDR3 length equals 12 residues. V was shortened by 6 bases and J by 7 bases, with 10 bases between the two germline ends. Germline assignment: CDR1 MNHNY and CDR2 SVGAGI (reference sequence). The CDR3 region is CASRPLANEQFF. CDR3 in DNA: TGTGCCAGCAGACCTCTAGCGAATGAGCAGTTCTTC.

The rearrangement joins TRBV14 to TRBJ2-7, with 9 nucleotides matching TRBD1. Germline trimming cut 3 bases from V and 5 bases from J; bases unmatched to any gene: 2. There are 13 residues in the CDR3. From germline, CDR1 is SGHDN and CDR2 FVKESK. The CDR3 DNA is TGTGCCAGCAGCCAGGGGACAGGGAACGAGCAGTACTTC. It codes for CASSQGTGNEQYF.

CDR3 region: CASSFAGTSGETQYF. CDR3 in DNA: TGTGCCAGCAGCTTCGCCGGGACTAGCGGGGAGACCCAGTACTTC. The chain recombines TRBV5-6 with TRBJ2-5; 12 bases align to TRBD2. V was clipped by 2 bases and J by 5 bases; unmatched bases: 4. The V gene's germline CDR1 is SGHDT and CDR2 YYEEEE. This CDR3 comprises 15 residues.

This clone was recorded a few times. This chain links TRBV30 with TRBJ2-2, with D unresolved. This CDR3 comprises 15 residues. V shed 5 bases and J shed 0 bases, with 13 bases lying between them. CDR1 is GTSNPN and CDR2 is SVGIG in the germline V gene (reference sequence). CDR3 sequence: CAWSTAGSNTGELFF. The CDR3 DNA sequence: TGTGCCTGGTCCACGGCAGGATCGAACACCGGGGAGCTGTTTTTT.

V usage is TRBV18 and J usage is TRBJ2-1; D is unresolved. Trimming took off 0 bases at V and 0 bases at J, with 12 bases between the two ends. Germline V gene sequence: CDR1 KGHSH, CDR2 LQKENI. The CDR3 length is 17 residues. Written as DNA, the CDR3 is TGTGCCAGCTCACCACCGGCCGGGTACTACTCCTACAATGAGCAGTTCTTC. Its translation: CASSPPAGYYSYNEQFF.

This clone was counted a single time. The chain couples TRBV11-2 to TRBJ1-1; 7 bases fit TRBD1. V shed 4 bases and J 5 bases; nucleotides not matched to a gene: 4. In germline, CDR1 is SGHAT, CDR2 FQNNGV. CDR3 length: 13 amino acids. The chain's CDR3 is CASSSTGVTEAFF. CDR3 DNA sequence: TGTGCCAGCAGCTCAACAGGGGTGACTGAAGCTTTCTTT. The complete variable domain, with remaining parts taken from reference TRBV11-2 and TRBJ1-1, reads EAGVAQSPRYKIIEKRQSVAFWCNPISGHATLYWYQQILGQGPKLLIQFQNNGVVDDSQLPKDRFSAERLKGVDSTLKIQPAKLEDSAVYLCASSSTGVTEAFFGQGTRLTVV.

Remarks on this clone: The germline gene is not matched at one end of the junction; a read error may be the cause. J is TRBJ1-1 and V is TRBV29-1, with unresolved D. The CDR3 spans 13 residues. Germline V gene data show CDR1 as SQVTM and CDR2 as ANQGSEA. In DNA form, the CDR3 reads TGCAGCGTTGAATGGAGACCGAACGCTGAAGCTTTCTTT. Protein: CSVEWRPNAEAFF.

This clone was observed a few times. The rearrangement links TRBV5-1 to TRBJ1-2; D unresolved. The germline CDR1 and CDR2 sequences are SGHRS and YFSETQ. There are 14 residues in the CDR3. V lost 0 bases and J lost 5, with 11 bases in between. CDR3 bases: TGCGCCAGCAGCTTGGGGGGAGAGGAATATGGCTACACCTTC. Translation: CASSLGGEEYGYTF.

The rearrangement joins TRBV25-1 to TRBJ1-2; a weak D match, TRBD1 (6 bases). The CDR3 sequence is 13 residues long. CDR1 is MGHDK, CDR2 SYGVNS, per germline. V was shortened by 5 bases and J by 7 bases, with 14 bases between the two germline ends. The CDR3 DNA follows: TGTGCCAGCAGTTCTTATACAGGGACTGGCTACACCTTC. It encodes CASSSYTGTGYTF.

V is TRBV18 and J is TRBJ1-1; D perhaps matches TRBD1 (6 bases). Trimming left V 1 base short and J 1 base short, with 7 bases between. This CDR3 has 14 amino acids. CDR1 and CDR2 from the germline V gene are KGHSH and LQKENI. This CDR3 is CASSPQTGNTEAFF. CDR3 DNA: TGTGCCAGCTCACCACAGACAGGGAACACTGAAGCTTTCTTT.

The CDR3 sequence is CASSYRGHYEQYF. The DNA for the CDR3 is TGTGCCAGCAGTTACAGGGGACACTACGAGCAGTACTTC. The chain combines TRBV6-5 with TRBJ2-7, with TRBD1 as a possible D gene (6 bases). V was pared by 2 bases and J by 3 bases, with 8 bases between. This CDR3 comprises 13 residues. Germline V gene lookup returns CDR1 MNHEY and CDR2 SVGAGI.

Notes on this clone: The sample carries other DNA sequences with the same CDR3. The chain uses TRBV5-1 and TRBJ1-1, with 8 nucleotides matching TRBD1. Germline V gene data show CDR1 as SGHRS and CDR2 as YFSETQ. The ends lost 4 bases at V and 5 bases at J; junction bases unmatched: 10. The CDR3 has 15 residues. The CDR3 sequence: CASSRESQGGTEAFF. The CDR3 coding sequence is TGCGCCAGCAGCCGTGAGTCACAGGGGGGAACTGAAGCTTTCTTT.

Remarks on this clone: The sample has other DNA sequences that encode this CDR3 too. The V and J genes are TRBV6-5 and TRBJ1-1, with D possibly matching TRBD1 (5 bases). Between the trimmed V and J ends, which lost 5 bases and 1 base, there was a span of 8 bases. CDR3 size: 13 residues. The germline V gene encodes CDR1 MNHEY and CDR2 SVGAGI. CDR3 amino acids: CASSPTGNTEAFF. CDR3 coding DNA: TGTGCCAGCAGTCCAACAGGGAACACTGAAGCTTTCTTT.

V usage is TRBV28 and J usage is TRBJ1-2, with a possible D match to TRBD1 (6 bases). Germline CDR1 reads MDHEN; CDR2 reads SYDVKM. Between the trimmed V and J ends, which lost 1 base and 6 bases, there was a span of 15 bases. The CDR3 sequence is 15 residues long. In DNA form, the CDR3 reads TGTGCCAGCAGTTTATCGTTGAAGGGGGTGGATGGCTACACCTTC. Translating it yields CASSLSLKGVDGYTF.

The chain employs TRBV5-4 and TRBJ1-1; 7 bases match TRBD1. CDR3 length: 12 amino acids. J lost 10 bases, V lost 3 bases, and 6 bases had no gene match. The germline CDR1 and CDR2 sequences are SGHNT and YYREEE (reference sequence). CDR3 coding DNA: TGTGCCAGCAGCTACCGGACAGGCCGAGCTTTCTTT. Translated, it gives CASSYRTGRAFF. The full variable domain, in which reference TRBV5-4 and TRBJ1-1 provide the parts outside the CDR3, is ETGVTQSPTHLIKTRGQQVTLRCSSQSGHNTVSWYQQALGQGPQFIFQYYREEENGRGNFPPRFSGLQFPNYSSELNVNALELDDSALYLCASSYRTGRAFFGQGTRLTVV.

The V and J genes are TRBV19 and TRBJ1-1, with 9 bases fitting TRBD1. The trim removed 7 bases at V and 5 bases at J, leaving 5 bases unmatched. The CDR3 length is 13 residues. Germline lookup yields CDR1 LNHDA and CDR2 SQIVND (reference sequence). In DNA form, the CDR3 reads TGTGCCAGTATCGACAGGGGGACGACTGAAGCTTTCTTT. Encoded protein: CASIDRGTTEAFF.